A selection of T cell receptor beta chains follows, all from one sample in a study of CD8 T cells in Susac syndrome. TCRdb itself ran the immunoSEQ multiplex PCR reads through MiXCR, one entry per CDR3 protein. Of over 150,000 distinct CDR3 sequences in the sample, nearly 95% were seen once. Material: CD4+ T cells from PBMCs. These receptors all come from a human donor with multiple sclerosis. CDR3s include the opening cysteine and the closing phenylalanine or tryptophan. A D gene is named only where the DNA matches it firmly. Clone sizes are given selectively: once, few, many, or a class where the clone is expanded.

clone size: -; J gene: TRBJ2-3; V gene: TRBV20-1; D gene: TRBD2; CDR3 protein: CSATPSGGITDTQYF; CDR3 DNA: TGCAGTGCTACGCCTAGCGGGGGCATCACAGATACGCAGTATTTT
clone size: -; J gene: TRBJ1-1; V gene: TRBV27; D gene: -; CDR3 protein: CASSLLARGEAFF; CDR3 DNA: TGTGCCAGCAGTTTATTGGCTAGGGGTGAAGCTTTCTTT
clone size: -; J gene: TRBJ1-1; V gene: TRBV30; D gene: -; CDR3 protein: CAGTRGLEAFF; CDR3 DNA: TGTGCCGGTACTAGAGGGTTGGAAGCTTTCTTT
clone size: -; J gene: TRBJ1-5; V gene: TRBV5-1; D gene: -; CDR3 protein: CASSRGEGNQPQHF; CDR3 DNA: TGCGCCAGCAGCAGGGGCGAGGGCAATCAGCCCCAGCATTTT
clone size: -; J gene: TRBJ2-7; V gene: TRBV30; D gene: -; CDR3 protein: CAWSGRDGEQYF; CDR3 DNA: TGTGCCTGGAGTGGCCGGGACGGAGAGCAGTACTTC
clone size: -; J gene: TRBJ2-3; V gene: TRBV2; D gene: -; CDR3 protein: CASSEGLQVDTQYF; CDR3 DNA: TGTGCCAGCAGTGAAGGGCTGCAGGTAGATACGCAGTATTTT
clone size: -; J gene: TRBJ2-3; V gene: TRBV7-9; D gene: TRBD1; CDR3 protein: CASSTGQGPQYF; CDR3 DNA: TGTGCCAGCAGCACCGGACAGGGACCGCAGTATTTT
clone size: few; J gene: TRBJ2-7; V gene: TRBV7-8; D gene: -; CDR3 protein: CASSLVGASYEQYF; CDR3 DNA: TGTGCCAGCAGCTTAGTGGGGGCCAGCTACGAGCAGTACTTC
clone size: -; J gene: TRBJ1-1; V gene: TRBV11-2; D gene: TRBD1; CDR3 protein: CASSYTGNRGAFF; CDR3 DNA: TGTGCCAGCAGTTATACTGGAAACAGGGGAGCTTTCTTT
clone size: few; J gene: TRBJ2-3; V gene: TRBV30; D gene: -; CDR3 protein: CAWSVTTDTQYF; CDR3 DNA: TGTGCCTGGAGTGTTACAACAGATACGCAGTATTTT
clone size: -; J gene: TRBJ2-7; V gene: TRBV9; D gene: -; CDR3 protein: CASSVGEAAREQYF; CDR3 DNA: TGTGCCAGCAGCGTAGGAGAGGCTGCTAGGGAGCAGTACTTC
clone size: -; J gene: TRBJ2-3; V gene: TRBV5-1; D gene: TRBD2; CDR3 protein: CASSLGGTTQRDTQYF; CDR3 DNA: TGCGCCAGCAGCTTGGGGGGGACTACCCAGAGAGATACGCAGTATTTT
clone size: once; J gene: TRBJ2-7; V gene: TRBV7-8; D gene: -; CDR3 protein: CASSFGNTRTHEQYF; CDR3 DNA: TGTGCCAGCAGTTTCGGGAATACTAGAACCCACGAGCAGTACTTC
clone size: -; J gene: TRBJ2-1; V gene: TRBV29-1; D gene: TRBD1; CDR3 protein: CSVERGQGFF; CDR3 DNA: TGCAGCGTTGAAAGGGGACAGGGCTTCTTC
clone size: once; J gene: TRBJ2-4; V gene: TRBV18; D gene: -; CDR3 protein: CASSDSLAKNIQYF; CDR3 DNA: TGTGCCAGCTCAGACAGCTTAGCCAAAAACATTCAGTACTTC
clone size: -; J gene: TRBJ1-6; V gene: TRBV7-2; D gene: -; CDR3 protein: CASSLGVANSPLHF; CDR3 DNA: TGTGCCAGCAGCTTAGGGGTAGCCAATTCACCCCTCCACTTT
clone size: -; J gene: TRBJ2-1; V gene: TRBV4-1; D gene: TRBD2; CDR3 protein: CASRDGTRSYNEQFF; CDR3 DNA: TGCGCCAGCAGGGACGGGACTAGATCCTACAATGAGCAGTTCTTC
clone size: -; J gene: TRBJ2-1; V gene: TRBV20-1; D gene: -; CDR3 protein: CSALGANTYNEQFF; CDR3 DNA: TGCAGTGCACTAGGGGCTAACACCTACAATGAGCAGTTCTTC
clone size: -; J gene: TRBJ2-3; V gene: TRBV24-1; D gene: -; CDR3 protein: CATRSTRDTQYF; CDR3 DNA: TGTGCCACCCGATCCACTCGGGATACGCAGTATTTT
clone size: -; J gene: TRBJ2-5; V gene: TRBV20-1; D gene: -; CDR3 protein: CSASGDRETQYF; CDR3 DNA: TGCAGTGCTAGCGGGGACCGGGAGACCCAGTACTTC
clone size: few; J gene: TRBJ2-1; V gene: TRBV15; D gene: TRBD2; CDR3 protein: CATSRDPQREEQFF; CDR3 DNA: TGTGCCACCAGCAGAGACCCCCAGCGGGAGGAGCAGTTCTTC
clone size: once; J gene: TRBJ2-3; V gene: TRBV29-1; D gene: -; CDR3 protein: CSVATVYTQYF; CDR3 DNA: TGCAGCGTTGCGACAGTTTATACGCAGTATTTT
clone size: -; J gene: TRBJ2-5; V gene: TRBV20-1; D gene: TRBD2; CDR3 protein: CSAVNGGGLQETQYF; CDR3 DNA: TGCAGTGCTGTGAACGGCGGGGGGTTACAAGAGACCCAGTACTTC
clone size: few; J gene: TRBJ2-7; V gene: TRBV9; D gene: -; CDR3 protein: CASSAGSSWGEQYF; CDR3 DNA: TGTGCCAGCAGCGCCGGGTCGTCTTGGGGCGAGCAGTACTTC
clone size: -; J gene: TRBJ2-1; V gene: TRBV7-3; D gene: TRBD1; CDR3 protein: CASSPDRASYNEQFF; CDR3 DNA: TGTGCCAGCAGCCCGGACAGGGCCTCCTACAATGAGCAGTTCTTC
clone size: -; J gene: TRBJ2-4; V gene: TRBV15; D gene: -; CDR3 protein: CATSRGWVNIQYF; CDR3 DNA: TGTGCCACCAGCAGGGGATGGGTAAACATTCAGTACTTC
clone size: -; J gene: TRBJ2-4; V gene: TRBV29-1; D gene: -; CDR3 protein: CSAQIAKDIQYF; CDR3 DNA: TGCAGCGCACAAATAGCCAAAGACATTCAGTACTTC